Below are 3 T cell receptor beta chains sequenced from a single sample in a study of cytomegalovirus exposure and HLA in healthy donors. PCR employed 60 Vbeta and 13 Jbeta primers. Method: immunoSEQ multiplex PCR; TCRdb's copy keeps in-frame clones and lacks some. The sample records 140,000 to 150,000 clones, 75% to 90% being singletons. Input material: PBMCs. The source is a woman aged 25 to 39 in good health and CMV-seronegative.

V gene TRBV10-3 combines with J gene TRBJ2-3, with D perhaps TRBD2 (5 bases). The germline V gene encodes CDR1 ENHRY and CDR2 SYGVKD. The CDR3 runs 16 residues. The V end was cut by 4 bases, the J end by 0 bases, with 14 bases between. In nucleotides, the CDR3 is TGTGCCATCAGTGCGGTAGCGAAAACTAGCACAGATACGCAGTATTTT. Translated, it gives CAISAVAKTSTDTQYF.

This sequence joins TRBV5-6 and TRBJ2-5; 7 nucleotides match TRBD2. The junction had 10 bases not matched to a gene; V was cut back by 0 bases and J by 5 bases. CDR1 and CDR2 from the germline V gene are SGHDT and YYEEEE. This CDR3 region has 16 residues. Here the CDR3 DNA reads TGTGCCAGCAGCTTGGATGTCCGGGGGGTCGGGGAGACCCAGTACTTC. It translates to CASSLDVRGVGETQYF.

This rearrangement joins TRBV16 to TRBJ2-6, with a tentative D call TRBD1 (5 bases). V shed 2 bases and J shed 0 bases, with 14 bases lying between them. The CDR3 runs to 18 residues. CDR1 KGHSY and CDR2 FQNENV come from the germline V gene. The CDR3 sequence is CASSQSPGPNSGANVLTF. DNA for the CDR3: TGTGCCAGCAGCCAAAGCCCAGGGCCTAACTCTGGGGCCAACGTCCTGACTTTC. Full variable domain (missing parts from reference TRBV16 and TRBJ2-6): GEEVAQTPKHLVRGEGQKAKLYCAPIKGHSYVFWYQQVLKNEFKFLISFQNENVFDETGMPKERFSAKCLPNSPCSLEIQATKLEDSAVYFCASSQSPGPNSGANVLTFGAGSRLTVL.